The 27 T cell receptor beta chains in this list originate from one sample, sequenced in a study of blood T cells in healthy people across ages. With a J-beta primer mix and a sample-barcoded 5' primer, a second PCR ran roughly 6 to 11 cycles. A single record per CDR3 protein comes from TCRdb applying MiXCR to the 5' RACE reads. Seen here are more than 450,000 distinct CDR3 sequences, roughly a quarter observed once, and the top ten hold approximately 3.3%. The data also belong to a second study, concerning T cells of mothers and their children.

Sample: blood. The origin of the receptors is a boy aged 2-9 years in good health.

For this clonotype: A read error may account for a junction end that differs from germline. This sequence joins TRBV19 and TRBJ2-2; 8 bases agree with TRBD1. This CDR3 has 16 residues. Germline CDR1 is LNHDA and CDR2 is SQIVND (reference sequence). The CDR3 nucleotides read TGTGCCAGTAGTATAACCCCCCCGGACAGGGCCGGGGAGCTGCTTTTT. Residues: CASSITPPDRAGELLF. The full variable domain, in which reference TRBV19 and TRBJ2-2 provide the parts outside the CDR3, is DGGITQSPKYLFRKEGQNVTLSCEQNLNHDAMYWYRQDPGQGLRLIYYSQIVNDFQKGDIAEGYSVSREKKESFPLTVTSAQKNPTAFYLCASSITPPDRAGELLFGEGSRLTVL.

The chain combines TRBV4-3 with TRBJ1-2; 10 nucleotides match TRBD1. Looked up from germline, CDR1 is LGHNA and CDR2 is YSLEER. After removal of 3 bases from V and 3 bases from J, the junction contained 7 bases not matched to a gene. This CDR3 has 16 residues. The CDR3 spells CASSQAGTGAYYGYTF. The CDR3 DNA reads TGCGCCAGCAGCCAGGCCGGGACAGGGGCCTACTATGGCTACACCTTC.

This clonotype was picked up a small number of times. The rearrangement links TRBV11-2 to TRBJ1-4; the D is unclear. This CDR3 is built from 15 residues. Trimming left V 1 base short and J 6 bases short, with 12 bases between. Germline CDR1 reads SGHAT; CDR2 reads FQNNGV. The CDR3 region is CASSLGPPEDEKLFF. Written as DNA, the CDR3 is TGTGCCAGCAGCTTAGGCCCGCCGGAGGATGAAAAACTGTTTTTT.

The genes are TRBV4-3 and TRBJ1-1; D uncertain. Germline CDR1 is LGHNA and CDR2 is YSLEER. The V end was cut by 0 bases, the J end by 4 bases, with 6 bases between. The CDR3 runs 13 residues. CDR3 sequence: CASSQDWPTEAFF. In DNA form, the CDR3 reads TGCGCCAGCAGCCAAGATTGGCCCACTGAAGCTTTCTTT.

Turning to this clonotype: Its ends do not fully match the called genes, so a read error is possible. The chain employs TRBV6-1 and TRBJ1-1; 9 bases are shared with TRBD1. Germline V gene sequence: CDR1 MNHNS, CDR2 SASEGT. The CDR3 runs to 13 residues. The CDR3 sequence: CACRDRDNTEAFF. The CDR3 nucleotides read TGTGCCTGCAGGGACAGGGACAACACTGAAGCTTTCTTT.

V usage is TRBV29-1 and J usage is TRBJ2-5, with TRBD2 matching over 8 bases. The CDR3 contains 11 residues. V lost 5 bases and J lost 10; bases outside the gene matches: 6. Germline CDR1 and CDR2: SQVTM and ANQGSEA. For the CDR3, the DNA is TGCAGCGTTCGTCGGGAGGGTAGCCAGTACTTC. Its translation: CSVRREGSQYF.

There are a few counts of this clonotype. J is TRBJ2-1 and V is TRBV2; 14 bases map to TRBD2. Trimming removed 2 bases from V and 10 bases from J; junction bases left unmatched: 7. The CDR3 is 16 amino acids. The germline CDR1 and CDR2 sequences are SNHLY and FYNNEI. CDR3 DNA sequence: TGTGCCAGCAGTGAAAGACTAGCGGGAGGGGGTAAGGAGCAGTTCTTC. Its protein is CASSERLAGGGKEQFF.

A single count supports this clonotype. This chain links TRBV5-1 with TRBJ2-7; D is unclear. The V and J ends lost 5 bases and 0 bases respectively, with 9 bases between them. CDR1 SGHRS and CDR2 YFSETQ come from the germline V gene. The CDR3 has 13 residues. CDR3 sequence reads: CASRGRVSYEQYF. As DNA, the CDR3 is TGCGCCAGCAGAGGCAGAGTCTCCTACGAGCAGTACTTC.

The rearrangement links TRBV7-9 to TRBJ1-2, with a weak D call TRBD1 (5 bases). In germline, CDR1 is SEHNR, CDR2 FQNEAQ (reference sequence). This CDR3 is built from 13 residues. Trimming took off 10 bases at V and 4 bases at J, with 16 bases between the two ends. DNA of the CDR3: TGTGCCACCTCTCGACAGACTAGCTATGGCTACACCTTC. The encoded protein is CATSRQTSYGYTF.

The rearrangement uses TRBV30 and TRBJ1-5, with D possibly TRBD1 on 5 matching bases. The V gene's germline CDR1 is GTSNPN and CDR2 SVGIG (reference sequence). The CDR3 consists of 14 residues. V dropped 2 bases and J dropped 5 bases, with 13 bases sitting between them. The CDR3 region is CAWSPPGGHQPQHF. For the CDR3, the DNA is TGTGCCTGGAGTCCCCCCGGGGGTCATCAGCCCCAGCATTTT.

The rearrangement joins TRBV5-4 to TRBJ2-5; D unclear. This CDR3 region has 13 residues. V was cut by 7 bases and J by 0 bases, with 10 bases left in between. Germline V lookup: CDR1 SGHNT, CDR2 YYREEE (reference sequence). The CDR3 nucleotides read TGTGCCAGCGGGGTGTACCACCAAGAGACCCAGTACTTC. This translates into CASGVYHQETQYF.

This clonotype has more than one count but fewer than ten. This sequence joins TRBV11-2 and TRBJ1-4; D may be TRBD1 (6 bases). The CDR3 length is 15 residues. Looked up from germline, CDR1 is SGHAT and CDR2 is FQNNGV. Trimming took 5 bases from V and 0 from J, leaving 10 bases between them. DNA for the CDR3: TGTGCCAGCAGCACTACAGGGTCAACTAATGAAAAACTGTTTTTT. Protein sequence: CASSTTGSTNEKLFF.

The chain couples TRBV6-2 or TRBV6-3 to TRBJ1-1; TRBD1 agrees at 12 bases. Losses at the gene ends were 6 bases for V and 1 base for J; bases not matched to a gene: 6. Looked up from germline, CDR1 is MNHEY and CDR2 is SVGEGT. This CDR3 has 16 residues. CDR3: CASSQGTGGANTEAFF. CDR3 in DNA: TGTGCCAGCAGCCAGGGGACAGGGGGCGCGAACACTGAAGCTTTCTTT.

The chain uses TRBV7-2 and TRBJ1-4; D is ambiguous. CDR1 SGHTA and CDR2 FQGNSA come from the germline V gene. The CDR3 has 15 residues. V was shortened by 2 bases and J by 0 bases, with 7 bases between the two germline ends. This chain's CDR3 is CASSLSTATNEKLFF. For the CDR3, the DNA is TGTGCCAGCAGCTTATCGACCGCAACTAATGAAAAACTGTTTTTT.

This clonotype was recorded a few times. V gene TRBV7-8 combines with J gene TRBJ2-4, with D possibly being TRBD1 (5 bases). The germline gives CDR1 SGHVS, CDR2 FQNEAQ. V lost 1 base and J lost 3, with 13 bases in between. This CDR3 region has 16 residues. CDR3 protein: CASSLVSRADKNIQYF. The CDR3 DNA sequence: TGTGCCAGCAGCTTAGTTTCCAGGGCAGACAAAAACATTCAGTACTTC.

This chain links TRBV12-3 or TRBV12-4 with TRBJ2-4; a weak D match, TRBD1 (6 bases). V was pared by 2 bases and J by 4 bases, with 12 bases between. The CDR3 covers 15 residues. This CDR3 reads CASSLPGHKKNIQYF. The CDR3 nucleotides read TGTGCCAGCAGTTTACCGGGACACAAAAAAAACATTCAGTACTTC.

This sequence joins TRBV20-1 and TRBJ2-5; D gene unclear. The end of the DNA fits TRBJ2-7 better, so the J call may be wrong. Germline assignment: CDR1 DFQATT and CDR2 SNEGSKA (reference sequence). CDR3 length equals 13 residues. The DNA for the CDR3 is TGCAGTGCTAGAGAGCCCTCAACCTACGAGCAGTACTTC. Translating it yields CSAREPSTYEQYF.

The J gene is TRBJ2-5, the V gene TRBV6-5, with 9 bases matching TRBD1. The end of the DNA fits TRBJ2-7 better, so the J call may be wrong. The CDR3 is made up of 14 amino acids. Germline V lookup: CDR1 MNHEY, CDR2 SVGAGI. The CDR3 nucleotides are TGTGCCAGCAATCCGGGACAGGGAGAATACGAGCAGTACTTC. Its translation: CASNPGQGEYEQYF.

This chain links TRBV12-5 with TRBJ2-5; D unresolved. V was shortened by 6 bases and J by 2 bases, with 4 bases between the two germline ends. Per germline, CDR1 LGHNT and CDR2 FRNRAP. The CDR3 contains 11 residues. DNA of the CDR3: TGTGCTAGTGGACCTCAAGAGACCCAGTACTTC. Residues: CASGPQETQYF.

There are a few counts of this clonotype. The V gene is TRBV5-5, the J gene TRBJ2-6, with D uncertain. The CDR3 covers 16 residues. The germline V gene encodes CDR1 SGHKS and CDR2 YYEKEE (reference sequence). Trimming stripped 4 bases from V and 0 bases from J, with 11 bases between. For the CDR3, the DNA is TGTGCCAGCAGCCCCGTCCCGTACTCTGGGGCCAACGTCCTGACTTTC. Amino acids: CASSPVPYSGANVLTF.

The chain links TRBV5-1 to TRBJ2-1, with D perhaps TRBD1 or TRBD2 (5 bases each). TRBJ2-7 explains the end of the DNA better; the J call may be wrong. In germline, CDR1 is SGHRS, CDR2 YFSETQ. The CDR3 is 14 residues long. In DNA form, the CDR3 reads TGCGCCAGCTCCTACCGGGACGAAGGTCCGGAGCAGTACTTC. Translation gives CASSYRDEGPEQYF.

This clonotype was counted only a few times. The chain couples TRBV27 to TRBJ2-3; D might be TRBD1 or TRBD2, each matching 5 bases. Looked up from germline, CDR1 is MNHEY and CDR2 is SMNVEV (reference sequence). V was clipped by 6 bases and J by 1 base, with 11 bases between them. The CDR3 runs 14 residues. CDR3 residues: CASSSRDRTDTQYF. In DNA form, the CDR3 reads TGTGCCAGCAGCTCACGGGACCGCACAGATACGCAGTATTTT.

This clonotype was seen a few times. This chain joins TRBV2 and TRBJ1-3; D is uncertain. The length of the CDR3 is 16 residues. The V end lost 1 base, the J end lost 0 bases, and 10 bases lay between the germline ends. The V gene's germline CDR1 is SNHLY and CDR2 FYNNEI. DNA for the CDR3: TGTGCCAGCAGTGAAGAAGGTCCGAACTCTGGAAACACCATATATTTT. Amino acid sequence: CASSEEGPNSGNTIYF. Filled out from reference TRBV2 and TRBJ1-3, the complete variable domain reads EPEVTQTPSHQVTQMGQEVILRCVPISNHLYFYWYRQILGQKVEFLVSFYNNEISEKSEIFDDQFSVERPDGSNFTLKIRSTKLEDSAMYFCASSEEGPNSGNTIYFGEGSWLTVV.

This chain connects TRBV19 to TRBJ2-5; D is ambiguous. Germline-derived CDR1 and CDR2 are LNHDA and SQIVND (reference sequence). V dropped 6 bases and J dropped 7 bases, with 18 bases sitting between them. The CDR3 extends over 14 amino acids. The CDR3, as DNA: TGTGCCAGTAGAAAGTCGAACGCCCTTGTGACCCAGTACTTC. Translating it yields CASRKSNALVTQYF.

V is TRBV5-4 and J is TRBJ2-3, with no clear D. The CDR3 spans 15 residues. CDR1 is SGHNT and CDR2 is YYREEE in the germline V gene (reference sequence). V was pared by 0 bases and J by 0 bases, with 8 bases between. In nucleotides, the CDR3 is TGTGCCAGCAGCTTGGGGATAGGCAGCACAGATACGCAGTATTTT. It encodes CASSLGIGSTDTQYF.

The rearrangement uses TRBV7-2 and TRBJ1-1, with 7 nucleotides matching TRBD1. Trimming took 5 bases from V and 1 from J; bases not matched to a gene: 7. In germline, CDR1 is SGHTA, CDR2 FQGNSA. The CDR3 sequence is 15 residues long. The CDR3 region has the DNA TGTGCCAGCAGCATAGGAGACAGGGAGAACACTGAAGCTTTCTTT. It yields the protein CASSIGDRENTEAFF.

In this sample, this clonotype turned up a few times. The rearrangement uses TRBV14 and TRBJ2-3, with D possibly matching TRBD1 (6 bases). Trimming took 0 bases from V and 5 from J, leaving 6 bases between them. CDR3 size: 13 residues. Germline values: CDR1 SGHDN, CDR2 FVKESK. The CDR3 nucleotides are TGTGCCAGCAGCCAAGACAGGGGAGATACGCAGTATTTT. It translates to CASSQDRGDTQYF.